The entry that follows covers one TCR beta chain sequence. The CDR3 has 15 amino acids. Germline assignment: CDR1 SGHKS and CDR2 YYEKEE (reference sequence). V was pared by 2 bases and J by 4 bases, with 16 bases between. This entry belongs to a study of blood T cell repertoires in COVID-19. Profiled with immunoSEQ multiplex PCR; TCRdb holds only in-frame clones, not every one. Among 150,000 to 160,000 clones listed, over 75% were seen once. The chain couples TRBV5-5 to TRBJ2-7; no firm D call. Material for sequencing was peripheral blood. The clonotype was recovered from a woman in her thirties or forties with acute or convalescent COVID-19. CDR3 amino acids: CASSFRLVTEYEQYF. Written as DNA, the CDR3 is TGTGCCAGCAGCTTCAGACTGGTGACGGAGTACGAGCAGTACTTC.